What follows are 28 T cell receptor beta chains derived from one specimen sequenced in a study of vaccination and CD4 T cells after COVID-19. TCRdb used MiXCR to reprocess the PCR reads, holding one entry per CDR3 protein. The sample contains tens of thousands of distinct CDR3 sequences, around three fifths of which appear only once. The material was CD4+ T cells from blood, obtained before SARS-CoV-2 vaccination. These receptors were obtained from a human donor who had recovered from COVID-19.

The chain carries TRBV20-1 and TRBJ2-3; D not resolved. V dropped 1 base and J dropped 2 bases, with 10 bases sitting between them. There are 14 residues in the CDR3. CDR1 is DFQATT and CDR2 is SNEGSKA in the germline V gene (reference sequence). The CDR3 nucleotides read TGCAGTGCTAGAGCTATGTTTTCCACAGATACGCAGTATTTT. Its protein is CSARAMFSTDTQYF.

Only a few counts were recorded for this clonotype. The CDR3 sequence: CATSRGDRELYGYTF. The CDR3 DNA sequence: TGTGCCACCAGCAGAGGGGACAGGGAACTTTATGGCTACACCTTC. The rearrangement links TRBV15 to TRBJ1-2; 9 bases match TRBD1. The germline V gene encodes CDR1 LNHNV and CDR2 YYDKDF (reference sequence). CDR3 size: 15 residues. V lost 1 base to trimming and J lost 5 bases; unmatched junction nucleotides: 5.

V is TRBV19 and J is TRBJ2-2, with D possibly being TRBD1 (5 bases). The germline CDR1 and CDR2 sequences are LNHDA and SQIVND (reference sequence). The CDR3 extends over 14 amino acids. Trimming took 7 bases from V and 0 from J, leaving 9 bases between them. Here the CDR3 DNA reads TGTGCCAGTAAAAGGGGCACGAACACCGGGGAGCTGTTTTTT. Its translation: CASKRGTNTGELFF.

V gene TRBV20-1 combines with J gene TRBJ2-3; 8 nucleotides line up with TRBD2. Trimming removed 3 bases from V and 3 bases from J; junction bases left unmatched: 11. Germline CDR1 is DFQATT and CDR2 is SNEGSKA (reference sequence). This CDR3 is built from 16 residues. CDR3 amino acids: CSASDRGGGPTDTQYF. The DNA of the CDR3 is TGCAGTGCTAGTGATCGGGGGGGAGGGCCTACAGATACGCAGTATTTT.

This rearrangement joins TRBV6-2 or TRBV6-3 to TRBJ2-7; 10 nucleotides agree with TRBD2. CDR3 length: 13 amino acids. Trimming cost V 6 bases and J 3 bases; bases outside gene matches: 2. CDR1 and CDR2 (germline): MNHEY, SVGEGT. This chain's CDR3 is CASRRTSGYEQYF. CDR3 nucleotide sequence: TGTGCCAGCAGAAGGACTAGCGGCTACGAGCAGTACTTC.

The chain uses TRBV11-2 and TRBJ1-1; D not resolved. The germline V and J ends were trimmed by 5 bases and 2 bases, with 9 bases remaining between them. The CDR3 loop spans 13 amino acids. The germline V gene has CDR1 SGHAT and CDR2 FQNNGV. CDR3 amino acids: CASSRGHNTEAFF. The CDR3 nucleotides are TGTGCCAGCAGCAGAGGCCACAACACTGAAGCTTTCTTT.

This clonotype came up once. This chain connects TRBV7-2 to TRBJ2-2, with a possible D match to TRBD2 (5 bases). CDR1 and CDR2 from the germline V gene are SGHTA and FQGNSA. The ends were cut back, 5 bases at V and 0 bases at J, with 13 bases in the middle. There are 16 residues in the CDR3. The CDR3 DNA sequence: TGTGCCAGCAGCCTCAACGGAGGTTCGAACACCGGGGAGCTGTTTTTT. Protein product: CASSLNGGSNTGELFF. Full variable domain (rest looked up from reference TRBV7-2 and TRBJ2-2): GAGVSQSPSNKVTEKGKDVELRCDPISGHTALYWYRQSLGQGLEFLIYFQGNSAPDKSGLPSDRFSAERTGGSVSTLTIQRTQQEDSAVYLCASSLNGGSNTGELFFGEGSRLTVL.

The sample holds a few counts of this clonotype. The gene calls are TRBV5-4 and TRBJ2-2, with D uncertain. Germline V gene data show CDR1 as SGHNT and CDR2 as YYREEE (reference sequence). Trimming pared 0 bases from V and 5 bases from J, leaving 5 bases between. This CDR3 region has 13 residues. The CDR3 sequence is CASSLGLTGELFF. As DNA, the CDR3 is TGTGCCAGCAGCTTGGGTCTTACCGGGGAGCTGTTTTTT. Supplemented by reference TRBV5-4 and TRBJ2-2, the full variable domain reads ETGVTQSPTHLIKTRGQQVTLRCSSQSGHNTVSWYQQALGQGPQFIFQYYREEENGRGNFPPRFSGLQFPNYSSELNVNALELDDSALYLCASSLGLTGELFFGEGSRLTVL.

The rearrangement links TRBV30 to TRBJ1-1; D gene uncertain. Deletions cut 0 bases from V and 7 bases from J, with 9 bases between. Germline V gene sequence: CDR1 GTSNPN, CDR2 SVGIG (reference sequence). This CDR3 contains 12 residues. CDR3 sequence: CAWSVEESEAFF. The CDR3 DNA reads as TGTGCCTGGAGTGTAGAGGAGAGTGAAGCTTTCTTT.

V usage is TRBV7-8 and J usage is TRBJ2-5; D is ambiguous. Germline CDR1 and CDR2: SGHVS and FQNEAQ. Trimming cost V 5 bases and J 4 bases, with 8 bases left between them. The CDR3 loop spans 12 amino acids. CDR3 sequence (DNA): TGTGCCAGCAGCCGGCTAAGAGAGACCCAGTACTTC. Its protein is CASSRLRETQYF.

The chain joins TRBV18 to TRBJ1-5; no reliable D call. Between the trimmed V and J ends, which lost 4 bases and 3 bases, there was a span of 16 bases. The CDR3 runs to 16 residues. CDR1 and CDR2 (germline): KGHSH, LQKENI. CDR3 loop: CASSLSTPGSNQPQHF. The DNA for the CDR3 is TGTGCCAGCTCACTTTCAACCCCGGGATCCAATCAGCCCCAGCATTTT.

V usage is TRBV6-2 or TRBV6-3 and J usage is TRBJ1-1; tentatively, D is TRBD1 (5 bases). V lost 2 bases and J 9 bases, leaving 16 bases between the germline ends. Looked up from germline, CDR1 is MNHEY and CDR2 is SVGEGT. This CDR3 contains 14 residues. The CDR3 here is CASSYGTGEVKAFF. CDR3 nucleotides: TGTGCCAGCAGTTACGGGACGGGGGAAGTCAAAGCTTTCTTT.

The CDR3, as DNA: TGTGCCTGGAGTCGGGACAGGGATTATGGCTACACCTTC. This codes for CAWSRDRDYGYTF. The chain couples TRBV30 to TRBJ1-2; 9 bases agree with TRBD1. Germline CDR1 is GTSNPN and CDR2 is SVGIG (reference sequence). CDR3 length equals 13 residues. Trimming at V came to 2 bases and at J to 5 bases, leaving 3 bases not matched to a gene.

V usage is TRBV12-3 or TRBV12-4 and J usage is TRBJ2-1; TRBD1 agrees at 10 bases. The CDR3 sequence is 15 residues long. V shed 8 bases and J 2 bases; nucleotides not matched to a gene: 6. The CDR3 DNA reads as TGTGCCAGCGGGAAGGACAGGGGGGCCTACAATGAGCAGTTCTTC. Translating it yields CASGKDRGAYNEQFF.

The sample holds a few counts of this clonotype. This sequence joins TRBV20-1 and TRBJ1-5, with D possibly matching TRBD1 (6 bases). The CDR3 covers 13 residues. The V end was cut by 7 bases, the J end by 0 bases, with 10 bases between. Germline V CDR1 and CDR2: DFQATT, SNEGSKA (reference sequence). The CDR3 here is CSGQDYSNQPQHF. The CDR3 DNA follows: TGCAGTGGACAGGATTATAGCAATCAGCCCCAGCATTTT.

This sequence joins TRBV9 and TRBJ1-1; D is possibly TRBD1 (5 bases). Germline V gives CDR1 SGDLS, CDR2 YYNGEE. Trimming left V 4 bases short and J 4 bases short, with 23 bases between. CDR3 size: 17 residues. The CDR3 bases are TGTGCCAGCAGCTTTCGCCGGGACGGTTATCGTAGCACTGAAGCTTTCTTT. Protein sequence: CASSFRRDGYRSTEAFF.

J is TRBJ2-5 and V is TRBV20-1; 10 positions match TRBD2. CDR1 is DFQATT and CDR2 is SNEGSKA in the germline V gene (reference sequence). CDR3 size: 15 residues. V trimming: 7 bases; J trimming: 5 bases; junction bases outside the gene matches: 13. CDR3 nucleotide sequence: TGCAGTGGAACCCCCTCTACTAGCGGGACTGAGACCCAGTACTTC. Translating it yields CSGTPSTSGTETQYF.

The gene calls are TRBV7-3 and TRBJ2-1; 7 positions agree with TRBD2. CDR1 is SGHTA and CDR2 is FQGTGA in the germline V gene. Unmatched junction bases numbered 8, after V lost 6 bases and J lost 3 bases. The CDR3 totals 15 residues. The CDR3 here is CASSLSGIGYNEQFF. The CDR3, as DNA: TGTGCCAGCAGTTTGAGCGGGATTGGCTACAATGAGCAGTTCTTC.

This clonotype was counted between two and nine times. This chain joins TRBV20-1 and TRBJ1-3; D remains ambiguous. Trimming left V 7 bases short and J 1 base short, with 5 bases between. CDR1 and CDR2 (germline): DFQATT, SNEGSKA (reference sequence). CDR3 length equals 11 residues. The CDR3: CSVSSGNTIYF. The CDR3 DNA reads TGCAGTGTCAGTTCTGGAAACACCATATATTTT.

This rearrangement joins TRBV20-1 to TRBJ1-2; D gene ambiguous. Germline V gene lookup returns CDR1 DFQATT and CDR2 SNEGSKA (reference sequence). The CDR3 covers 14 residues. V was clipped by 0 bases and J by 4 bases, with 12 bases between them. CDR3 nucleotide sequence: TGCAGTGCTAGAGATCCCTATGTCAGCTATGGCTACACCTTC. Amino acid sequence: CSARDPYVSYGYTF.

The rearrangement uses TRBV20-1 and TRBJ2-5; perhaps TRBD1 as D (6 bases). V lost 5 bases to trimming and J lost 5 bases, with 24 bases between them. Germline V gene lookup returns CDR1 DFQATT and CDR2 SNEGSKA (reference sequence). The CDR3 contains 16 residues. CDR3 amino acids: CSALSLTGPGWETQYF. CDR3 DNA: TGCAGTGCTCTCTCCCTGACAGGCCCAGGCTGGGAGACCCAGTACTTC.

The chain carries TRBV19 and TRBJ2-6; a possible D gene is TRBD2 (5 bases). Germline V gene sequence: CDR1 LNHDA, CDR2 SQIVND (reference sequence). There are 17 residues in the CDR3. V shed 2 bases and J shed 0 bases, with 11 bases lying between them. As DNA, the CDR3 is TGTGCCAGTAGTATACCCTCCCGGGGCTCTGGGGCCAACGTCCTGACTTTC. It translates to CASSIPSRGSGANVLTF.

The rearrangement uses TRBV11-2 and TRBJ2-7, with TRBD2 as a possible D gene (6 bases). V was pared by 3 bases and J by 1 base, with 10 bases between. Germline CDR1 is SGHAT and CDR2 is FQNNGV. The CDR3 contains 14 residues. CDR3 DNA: TGTGCCAGCAGCTTTGCGGGATATTCCTACGAGCAGTACTTC. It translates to CASSFAGYSYEQYF.

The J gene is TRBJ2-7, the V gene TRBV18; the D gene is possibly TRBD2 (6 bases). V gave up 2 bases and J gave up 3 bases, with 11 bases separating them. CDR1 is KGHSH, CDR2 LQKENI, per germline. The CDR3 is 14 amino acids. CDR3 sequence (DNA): TGTGCCAGCTCACCATCGGTGGACTACTACGAGCAGTACTTC. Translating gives CASSPSVDYYEQYF.

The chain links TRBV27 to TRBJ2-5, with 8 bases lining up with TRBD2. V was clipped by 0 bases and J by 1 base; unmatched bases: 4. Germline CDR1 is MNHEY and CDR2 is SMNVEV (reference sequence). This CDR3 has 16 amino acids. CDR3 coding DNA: TGTGCCAGCAGTTTATCGGGAGCGGGAGCCCAAGAGACCCAGTACTTC. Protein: CASSLSGAGAQETQYF.

The CDR3: CAWSPGTSADTQYF. DNA for the CDR3: TGTGCCTGGAGCCCCGGGACTAGTGCAGATACGCAGTATTTT. This chain links TRBV30 with TRBJ2-3; 8 nucleotides line up with TRBD2. Germline V gene data show CDR1 as GTSNPN and CDR2 as SVGIG (reference sequence). V gave up 3 bases and J gave up 4 bases; unmatched junction bases: 6. The CDR3 runs 14 residues.

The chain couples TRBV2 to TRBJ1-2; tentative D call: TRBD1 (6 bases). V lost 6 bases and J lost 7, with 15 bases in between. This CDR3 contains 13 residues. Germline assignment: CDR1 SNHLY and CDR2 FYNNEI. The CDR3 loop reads CASRGGPEGGYTF. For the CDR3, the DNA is TGTGCCAGCAGGGGGGGCCCAGAGGGTGGCTACACCTTC.

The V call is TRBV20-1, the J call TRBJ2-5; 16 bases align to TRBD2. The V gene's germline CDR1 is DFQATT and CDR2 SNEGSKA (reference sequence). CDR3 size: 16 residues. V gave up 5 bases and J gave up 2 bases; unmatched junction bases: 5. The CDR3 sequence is CSAPGLAGGFQETQYF. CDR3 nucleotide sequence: TGCAGTGCTCCGGGACTAGCGGGAGGGTTTCAAGAGACCCAGTACTTC.